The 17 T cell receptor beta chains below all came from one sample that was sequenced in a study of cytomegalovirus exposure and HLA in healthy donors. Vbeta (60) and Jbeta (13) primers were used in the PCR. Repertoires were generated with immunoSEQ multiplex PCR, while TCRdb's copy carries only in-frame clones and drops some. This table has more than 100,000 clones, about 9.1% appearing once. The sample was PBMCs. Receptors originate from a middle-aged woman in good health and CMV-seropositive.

CDR3 nucleotides: TGCGCCAGCAGCTTGGTGGCAGGGGACCAGACCCAGTACTTC. Residues: CASSLVAGDQTQYF. The chain is built from TRBV5-1 and TRBJ2-5, with D possibly being TRBD1 (6 bases). There are 14 residues in the CDR3. CDR1 is SGHRS, CDR2 YFSETQ, per germline. The V end lost 0 bases, the J end lost 6 bases, and 12 bases lay between the germline ends.

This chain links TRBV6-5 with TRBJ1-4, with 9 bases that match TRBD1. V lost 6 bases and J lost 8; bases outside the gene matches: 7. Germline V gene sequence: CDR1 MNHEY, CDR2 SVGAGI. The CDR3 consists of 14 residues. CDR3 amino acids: CASRKRTGDEKLFF. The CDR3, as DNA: TGTGCCAGCAGAAAGCGGACAGGGGACGAAAAACTGTTTTTT.

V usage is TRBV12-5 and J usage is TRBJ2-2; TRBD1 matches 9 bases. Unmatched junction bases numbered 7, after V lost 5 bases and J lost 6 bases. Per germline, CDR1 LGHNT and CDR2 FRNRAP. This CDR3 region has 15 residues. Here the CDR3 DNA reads TGTGCTAGTGGTCCGGACAGGGGTCGGTCCGGGGAGCTGTTTTTT. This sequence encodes CASGPDRGRSGELFF. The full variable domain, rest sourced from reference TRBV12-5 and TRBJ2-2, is DARVTQTPRHKVTEMGQEVTMRCQPILGHNTVFWYRQTMMQGLELLAYFRNRAPLDDSGMPKDRFSAEMPDATLATLKIQPSEPRDSAVYFCASGPDRGRSGELFFGEGSRLTVL.

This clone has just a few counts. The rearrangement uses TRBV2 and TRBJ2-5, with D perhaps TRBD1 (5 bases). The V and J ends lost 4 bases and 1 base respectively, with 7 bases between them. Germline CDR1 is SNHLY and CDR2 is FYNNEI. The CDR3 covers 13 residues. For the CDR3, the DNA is TGTGCCAGCAGTGGACAGACCCAAGAGACCCAGTACTTC. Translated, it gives CASSGQTQETQYF.

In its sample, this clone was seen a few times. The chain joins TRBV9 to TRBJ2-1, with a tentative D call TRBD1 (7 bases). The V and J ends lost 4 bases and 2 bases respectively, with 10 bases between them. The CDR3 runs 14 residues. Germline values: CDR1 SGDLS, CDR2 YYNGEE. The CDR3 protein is CASSQGGTYNEQFF. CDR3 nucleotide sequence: TGTGCCAGCAGCCAGGGGGGAACCTACAATGAGCAGTTCTTC.

CDR3 DNA sequence: TGTGCCATCAGTGAGTCCGGAGCGGGGGGGACCGATGAGCAGTTCTTC. It translates to CAISESGAGGTDEQFF. The chain employs TRBV10-3 and TRBJ2-1; 10 positions agree with TRBD2. Germline assignment: CDR1 ENHRY and CDR2 SYGVKD. The CDR3 is made up of 16 amino acids. The V gene end was trimmed by 0 bases and the J gene end by 8 bases; junction bases not matched to a gene: 7.

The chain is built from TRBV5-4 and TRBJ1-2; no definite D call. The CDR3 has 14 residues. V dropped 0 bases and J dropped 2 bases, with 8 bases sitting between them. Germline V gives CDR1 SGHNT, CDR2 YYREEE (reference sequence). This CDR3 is CASSLVRQNYGYTF. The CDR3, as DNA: TGTGCCAGCAGCTTGGTCAGGCAGAACTATGGCTACACCTTC.

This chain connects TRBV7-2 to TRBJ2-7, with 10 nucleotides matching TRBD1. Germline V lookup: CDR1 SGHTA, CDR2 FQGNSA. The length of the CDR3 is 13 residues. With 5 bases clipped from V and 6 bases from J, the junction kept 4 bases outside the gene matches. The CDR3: CASSTRDRGEQYF. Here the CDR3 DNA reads TGTGCCAGCAGCACCCGGGACAGGGGCGAGCAGTACTTC.

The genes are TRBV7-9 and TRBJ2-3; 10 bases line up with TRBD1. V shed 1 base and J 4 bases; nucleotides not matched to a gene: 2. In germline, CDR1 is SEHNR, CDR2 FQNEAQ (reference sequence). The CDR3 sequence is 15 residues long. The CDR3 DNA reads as TGTGCCAGCAGCTTAGGGACAGGGGGACCAGATACGCAGTATTTT. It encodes CASSLGTGGPDTQYF.

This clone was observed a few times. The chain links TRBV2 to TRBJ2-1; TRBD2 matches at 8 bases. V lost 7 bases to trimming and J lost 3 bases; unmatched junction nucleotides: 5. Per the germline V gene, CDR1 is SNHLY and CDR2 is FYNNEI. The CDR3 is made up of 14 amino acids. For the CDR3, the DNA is TGTGCCAGCAAGGGGCGGGGGGTCTACAATGAGCAGTTCTTC. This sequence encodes CASKGRGVYNEQFF.

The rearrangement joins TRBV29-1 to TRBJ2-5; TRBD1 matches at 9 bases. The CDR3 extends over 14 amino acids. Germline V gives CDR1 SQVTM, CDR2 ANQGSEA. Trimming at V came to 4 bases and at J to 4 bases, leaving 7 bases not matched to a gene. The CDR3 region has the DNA TGCAGCGTTGGAACAACAGGGGGCCCAGAGACCCAGTACTTC. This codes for CSVGTTGGPETQYF.

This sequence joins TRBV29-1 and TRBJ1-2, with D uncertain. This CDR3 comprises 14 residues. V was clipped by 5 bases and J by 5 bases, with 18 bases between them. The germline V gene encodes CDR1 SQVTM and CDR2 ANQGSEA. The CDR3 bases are TGCAGCGTTCCAGCGGGCATCGGAGGATATGGCTACACCTTC. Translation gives CSVPAGIGGYGYTF.

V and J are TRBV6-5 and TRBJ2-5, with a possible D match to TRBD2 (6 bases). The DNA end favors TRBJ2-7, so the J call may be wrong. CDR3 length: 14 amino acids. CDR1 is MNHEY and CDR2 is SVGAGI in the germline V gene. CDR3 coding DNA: TGTGCCTCCAAGGAGGGCAAGCTGAGCTACGAGCAGTACTTC. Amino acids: CASKEGKLSYEQYF.

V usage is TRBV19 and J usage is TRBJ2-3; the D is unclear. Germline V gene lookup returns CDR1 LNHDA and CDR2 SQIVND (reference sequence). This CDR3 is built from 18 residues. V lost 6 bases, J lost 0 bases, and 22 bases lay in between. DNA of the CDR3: TGTGCCAGTAGCGACATGTCTCTTAAGTCCCCTAGCACAGATACGCAGTATTTT. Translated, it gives CASSDMSLKSPSTDTQYF.

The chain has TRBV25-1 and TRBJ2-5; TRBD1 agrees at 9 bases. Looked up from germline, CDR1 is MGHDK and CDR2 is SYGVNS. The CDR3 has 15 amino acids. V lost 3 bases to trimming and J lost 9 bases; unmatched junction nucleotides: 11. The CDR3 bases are TGTGCCAGCAGTGATCCCCGCGGGACAGGGATTCCCCAGTACTTC. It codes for CASSDPRGTGIPQYF.

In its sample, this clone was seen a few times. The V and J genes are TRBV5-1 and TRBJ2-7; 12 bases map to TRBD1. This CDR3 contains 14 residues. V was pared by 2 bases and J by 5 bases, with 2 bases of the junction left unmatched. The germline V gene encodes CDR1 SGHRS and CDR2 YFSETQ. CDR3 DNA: TGCGCCAGCAGCTTAGGGACAGGGGGCGACGAGCAGTACTTC. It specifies CASSLGTGGDEQYF.

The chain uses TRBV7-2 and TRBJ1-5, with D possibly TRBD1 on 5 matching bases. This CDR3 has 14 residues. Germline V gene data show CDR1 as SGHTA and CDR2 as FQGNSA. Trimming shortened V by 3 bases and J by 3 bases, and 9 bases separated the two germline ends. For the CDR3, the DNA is TGTGCCAGCAGCTTGGGGGAGGCCAATCAGCCCCAGCATTTT. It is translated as CASSLGEANQPQHF. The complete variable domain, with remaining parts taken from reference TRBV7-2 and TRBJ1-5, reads GAGVSQSPSNKVTEKGKDVELRCDPISGHTALYWYRQSLGQGLEFLIYFQGNSAPDKSGLPSDRFSAERTGGSVSTLTIQRTQQEDSAVYLCASSLGEANQPQHFGDGTRLSIL.